Listed below are T cell receptor beta chains from one sample, sequenced in a study of identical twins. TCRdb processed the 5' RACE reads anew with MiXCR; each CDR3 protein has one entry. Of about 340,000 distinct CDR3 sequences in the sample, 12% were seen once. The same sample was also used in a study of yellow fever vaccine responses in identical twins.

The sample comprised CD8+ T cells sorted from blood. The receptors stem from a woman aged 18-35 years in good health. Both conserved end residues are part of each CDR3. Fields, in order: D gene, J gene, clone size, V gene, CDR3 protein, CDR3 DNA. D genes are given only for firm matches. Clone size is given for some rows only: seen once, a few or many times, or a class if the clone is expanded.

>NA|TRBJ2-1|few|TRBV5-1
CASTGEIYNEQFF
TGCGCCAGTACGGGAGAAATCTACAATGAGCAGTTCTTC
>NA|TRBJ1-1|many|TRBV3-1
CASSQDLLGGDTEAFF
TGTGCCAGCAGCCAAGACCTCCTTGGGGGGGACACTGAAGCTTTCTTT
>TRBD2|TRBJ2-7|few|TRBV6-1
CASRGLAGAAYEQYF
TGTGCCAGCAGAGGACTAGCGGGAGCAGCCTACGAGCAGTACTTC
>TRBD2|TRBJ2-7|few|TRBV5-4
CASSSPSGGGVYEQYF
TGTGCCAGCAGCTCTCCTAGCGGAGGAGGGGTTTACGAGCAGTACTTC
>TRBD1|TRBJ2-1|many|TRBV7-9
CASSTRPDRDYNEQFF
TGTGCCAGCAGCACCCGACCGGACAGGGACTACAATGAGCAGTTCTTC
>TRBD1|TRBJ2-2|few|TRBV2
CASTDQTGDGELFF
TGTGCCAGCACCGACCAAACAGGGGACGGGGAGCTGTTTTTT
>NA|TRBJ2-7|many|TRBV9
CASSVASSAREQYF
TGTGCCAGCAGCGTAGCAAGCTCCGCTCGGGAGCAGTACTTC
>TRBD2|TRBJ2-1|NA|TRBV9
CASSVGSGREGEQFF
TGTGCCAGCAGCGTAGGTAGCGGGAGGGAAGGTGAGCAGTTCTTC
>TRBD1|TRBJ2-3|NA|TRBV5-1
CASSFRGRSPTDTQYF
TGCGCCAGCAGCTTCAGGGGGCGCTCCCCTACAGATACGCAGTATTTT
>NA|TRBJ2-1|few|TRBV11-1
CASSLQGGPVNEQFF
TGTGCCAGCAGCTTACAGGGGGGGCCCGTGAATGAGCAGTTCTTC
>TRBD2|TRBJ2-3|few|TRBV27
CASSLWSSGDTQYF
TGTGCCAGCAGTTTATGGTCTAGCGGAGATACGCAGTATTTT
>TRBD1|TRBJ1-2|NA|TRBV9
CASMDRVIGYTF
TGTGCCAGCATGGACAGGGTAATTGGCTACACCTTC
>NA|TRBJ1-3|few|TRBV4-1
CASSRDRSGNTIYF
TGCGCCAGCAGCCGGGATCGCTCTGGAAACACCATATATTTT
>NA|TRBJ2-2|NA|TRBV7-9
CASTPSWANTGELFF
TGTGCCAGCACCCCCTCCTGGGCAAACACCGGGGAGCTGTTTTTT